This TCR beta chain stems from a study of molecular identifiers for immune sequencing clone quantification. TCRdb reprocessed the PCR reads via MiXCR and lists one record per CDR3 protein. The data contain approximately 550,000 distinct CDR3 sequences, 20% to 25% of them singletons. CDR1 LGHNT and CDR2 FRNRAP come from the germline V gene. This CDR3 contains 18 residues. Losses at the gene ends were 4 bases for V and 7 bases for J; bases not matched to a gene: 12. Sorting selected naive CD8 T cells with a CD8+CD4-CCR7+CD45RA+ phenotype. This clonotype was counted at least ten times. Sample: naive CD8+ T cells from blood, with Jurkat cell RNA spiked in. Subset reported: FACS-sorted CD8+CD4-CCR7+CD45RA+ naive T cells. The sequence came from a human donor in good health. Some libraries in this study had Jurkat cell RNA spiked in. The J gene is TRBJ2-3, the V gene TRBV12-5, with 15 bases lining up with TRBD2. CDR3 loop: CASGSTPIGTSGRHTQYF. Written as DNA, the CDR3 is TGTGCTAGTGGTTCCACGCCCATCGGGACTAGCGGGAGGCATACGCAGTATTTT. The whole variable domain, remainder taken from reference TRBV12-5 and TRBJ2-3, is DARVTQTPRHKVTEMGQEVTMRCQPILGHNTVFWYRQTMMQGLELLAYFRNRAPLDDSGMPKDRFSAEMPDATLATLKIQPSEPRDSAVYFCASGSTPIGTSGRHTQYFGPGTRLTVL.